This T cell receptor (beta chain) emerged from a study of CD8+CD57+ T cells in acquired aplastic anemia. The wider study: The mean DNA yield obtained from sorted CD4+ and CD8+ cells came to 3 to 3.5 ug. Overall study results and limits: Common to patients and controls were roughly 30 CD8+ CDR3 sequences.

Patients who underwent sequencing had shown CD8+CD57+ cell expansion by flow cytometry. Every patient was diagnosed with severe acquired aplastic anemia. Blood sampling was performed on the patients, and none of them had received therapy by then. This clonotype has more than one count but fewer than ten. No antigen is known for it. Profiles of TCR beta VDJ and CDR3 were generated from a genomic DNA template. TCRdb used MiXCR to reprocess the reads, holding one entry per CDR3 protein. The table shows more than 150,000 distinct CDR3 sequences, with 40% to 50% occurring only once. CDR1 is MNHNS, CDR2 SASEGT, per germline. The V gene end was trimmed by 7 bases and the J gene end by 4 bases; junction bases not matched to a gene: 21. The CDR3 spans 18 residues.

Material for sequencing was sorted CD4+, CD8+, or CD8+CD57+ T cells (not recorded which) from PBMCs. The TCR originated in a human donor with aplastic anemia. This chain links TRBV6-1 with TRBJ1-1; 7 nucleotides match TRBD1. The CDR3 loop reads CASTQLPDRFGGGTEAFF. The CDR3, as DNA: TGTGCCAGCACCCAGCTACCGGACAGGTTTGGCGGTGGCACTGAAGCTTTCTTT.